This TCR beta chain was profiled in a study of Tregs in tolerant kidney transplant recipients. Whole-study findings and limits: Biological reproducibility was not directly addressed, but technical replication error appeared minimal. The small number of patients limits these findings pending further validation. Tregs expanded with activated donor B cells seemed most donor-specific.

This CDR3 is 15 amino acids long. Germline assignment: CDR1 SGHDT and CDR2 YYEEEE. V lost 4 bases, J lost 3 bases, and 8 bases stayed unmatched. Unstimulated regulatory T cells (CD4+CD25+CD127-), CD4+CD25- non-regulatory cells, CD4 and CD8 cells were FACS-sorted from thawed PBMCs. Sequenced by immunoSEQ multiplex PCR; TCRdb stores in-frame clones only, minus some. The sample lists roughly 68,000 clones, roughly 84% seen once, with about 4.6% in the top ten. As for this clone: Its antigen is not known.

This chain uses TRBV5-6 with TRBJ1-2, with 8 bases lining up with TRBD1. The sample comprised CD4+ T cells from blood. The sequence derives from a human donor in good health. The chain's CDR3 is CASSPKPDRDYGYTF. The CDR3 nucleotides read TGTGCCAGCAGCCCCAAACCGGACAGGGACTATGGCTACACCTTC.